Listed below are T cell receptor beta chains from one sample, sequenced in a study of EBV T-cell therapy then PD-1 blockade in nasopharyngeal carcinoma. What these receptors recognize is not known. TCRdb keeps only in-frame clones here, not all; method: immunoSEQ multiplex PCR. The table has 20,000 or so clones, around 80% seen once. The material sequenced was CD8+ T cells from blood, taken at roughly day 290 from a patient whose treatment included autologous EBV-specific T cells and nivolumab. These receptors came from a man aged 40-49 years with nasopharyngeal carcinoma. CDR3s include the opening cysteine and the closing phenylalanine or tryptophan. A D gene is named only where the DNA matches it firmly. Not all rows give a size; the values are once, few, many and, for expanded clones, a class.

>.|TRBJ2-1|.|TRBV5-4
TGTGCCAGCAGCTTGGGGGGGGTTTCCTACAATGAGCAGTTCTTC
CASSLGGVSYNEQFF
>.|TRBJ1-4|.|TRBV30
TGTGCCTGGGGAGTTACAACTAATGAAAAACTGTTTTTT
CAWGVTTNEKLFF
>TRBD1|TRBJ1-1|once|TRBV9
TGTGCCAGCAGCACGTTCCGGACAGGGGGCAGCACTGAAGCTTTCTTT
CASSTFRTGGSTEAFF
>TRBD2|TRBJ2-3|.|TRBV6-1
TGTGCCAGCAGTGAGTCACTAGCGGTTTTGACCACAGATACGCAGTATTTT
CASSESLAVLTTDTQYF
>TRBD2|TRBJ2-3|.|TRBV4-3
TGCGCCAGCAGCCGTAGCGGGGGGGCCCAAGATACGCAGTATTTT
CASSRSGGAQDTQYF
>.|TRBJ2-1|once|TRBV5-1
TGCGCCAGCAGCCAGGGACAATACAATGAGCAGTTCTTC
CASSQGQYNEQFF
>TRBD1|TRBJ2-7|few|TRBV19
TGTGCCAGTACCGCCGGGACAGGGGGCTACGAGCAGTACTTC
CASTAGTGGYEQYF
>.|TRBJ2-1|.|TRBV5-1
TGCGCCAGCAGCTTGGTTTCCAGGTCGGATGAGCAGTTCTTC
CASSLVSRSDEQFF
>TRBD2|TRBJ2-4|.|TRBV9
TGTGCCAGCAGCGCCACCCTCGGGGGGAGTGCCAAAAACATTCAGTACTTC
CASSATLGGSAKNIQYF
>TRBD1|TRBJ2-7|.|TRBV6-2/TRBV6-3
TGTGCCAGCAGTTACCCCCGGGACAGAACTTACGAGCAGTACTTC
CASSYPRDRTYEQYF
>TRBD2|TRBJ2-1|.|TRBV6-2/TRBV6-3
TGTGCCAGCAGTCCCATAGCGGGGGGGACCTACAATGAGCAGTTCTTC
CASSPIAGGTYNEQFF
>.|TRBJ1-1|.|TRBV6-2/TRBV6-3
TGTGCCAGCAGTTATTTTCGGGGATCATCTGAAGCTTTCTTT
CASSYFRGSSEAFF
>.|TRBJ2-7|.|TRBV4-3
TGCGCCAGCAGCCAAGGACGTCCCTCCTACGAGCAGTACTTC
CASSQGRPSYEQYF
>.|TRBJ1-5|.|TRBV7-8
TGTGCCAGCAGCCAATGGGGAGCTAATCCGAATCAGCCCCAGCATTTT
CASSQWGANPNQPQHF
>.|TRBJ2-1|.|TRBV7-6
TGTGCCAGCAGTCAGACGGTGCGAGAGGCTGGGGGCAATGAGCAGTTCTTC
CASSQTVREAGGNEQFF
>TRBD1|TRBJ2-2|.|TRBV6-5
TGTGCCACCAGACAGGGGGCGGACACCGGGGAGCTGTTTTTT
CATRQGADTGELFF
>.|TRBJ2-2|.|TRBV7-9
TGTGCCAGCAGCGGTACAGGTTTAGGGGAGCTGTTTTTT
CASSGTGLGELFF
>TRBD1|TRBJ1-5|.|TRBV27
TGTGCCAGCAGTTTGGGCCCCGGGACAGGGGCCCAGCCCCAGCATTTT
CASSLGPGTGAQPQHF
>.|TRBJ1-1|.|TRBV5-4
TGTGCCAGCGAACGAGGGGACTCGAACACTGAAGCTTTCTTT
CASERGDSNTEAFF
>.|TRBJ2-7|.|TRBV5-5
TGTGCCAGCAGCTTGCGGGACACCTTATCCTACGAGCAGTACTTC
CASSLRDTLSYEQYF
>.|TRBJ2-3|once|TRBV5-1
TGCGCCAGCAGCTATGATTCACCTGGCACAGATACGCAGTATTTT
CASSYDSPGTDTQYF
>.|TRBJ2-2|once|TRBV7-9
TGTGCCAGCAGCTTATTGGGGGGCGAAGCCGGGGAGCTGTTTTTT
CASSLLGGEAGELFF
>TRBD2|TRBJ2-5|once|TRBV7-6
TGTGCCAGCAGCTGGCGGACTAGCGGGCAAGAGACCCAGTACTTC
CASSWRTSGQETQYF
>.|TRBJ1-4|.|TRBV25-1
TGTGCCAGCAGTGAGGCAGGACTGTTTTTT
CASSEAGLFF
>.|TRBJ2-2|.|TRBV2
TGTGCCAGCAGTGTTGACGGCACCGGGGAGCTGTTTTTT
CASSVDGTGELFF
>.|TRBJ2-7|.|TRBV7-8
TGTGCCAGCAGGGTTTCCGGGACAAACTCCTACGAGCAGTACTTC
CASRVSGTNSYEQYF
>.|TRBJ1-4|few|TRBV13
TGTGCCAGCAGCTTCGGGGGGAATGAAAAACTGTTTTTT
CASSFGGNEKLFF